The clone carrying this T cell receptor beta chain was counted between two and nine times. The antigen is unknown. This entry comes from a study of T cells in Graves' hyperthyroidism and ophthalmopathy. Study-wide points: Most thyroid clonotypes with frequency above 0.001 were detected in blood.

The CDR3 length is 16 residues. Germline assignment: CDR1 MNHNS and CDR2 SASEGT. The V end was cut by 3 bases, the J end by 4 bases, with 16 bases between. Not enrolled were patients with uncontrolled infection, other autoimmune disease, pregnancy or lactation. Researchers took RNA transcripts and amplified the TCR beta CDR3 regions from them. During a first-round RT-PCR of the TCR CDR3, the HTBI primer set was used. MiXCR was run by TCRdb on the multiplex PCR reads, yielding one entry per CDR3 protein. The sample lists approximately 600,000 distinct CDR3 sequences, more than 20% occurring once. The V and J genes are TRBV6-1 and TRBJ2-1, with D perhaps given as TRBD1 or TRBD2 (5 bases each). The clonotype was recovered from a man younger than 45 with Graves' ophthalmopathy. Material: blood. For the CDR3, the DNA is TGTGCCAGCAGTGACGACGGGACCATGTTTTACAATGAGCAGTTCTTC. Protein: CASSDDGTMFYNEQFF.